These 10 T cell receptor beta chains were all obtained from the same sample, sequenced in a study of blood T cell repertoires in COVID-19. The table came from immunoSEQ multiplex PCR; TCRdb's copy has only in-frame clones and leaves some out. The repertoire has around 220,000 clones, 82% of them found once; the top ten carry 8.2%. Sequencing was carried out using peripheral blood. All receptors derive from a woman over 75 with COVID-19, enrolled during active disease.

The chain combines TRBV3-1 (or the pseudogene TRBV3-2) with TRBJ2-7; TRBD2 might be the D (6 bases). The ends were cut back, 2 bases at V and 4 bases at J, with 15 bases in the middle. Germline CDR1 reads LGHDT; CDR2 reads YNNKEL (reference sequence). The CDR3 totals 15 residues. CDR3 residues: CASSQQAGLGYEQYF. As DNA, the CDR3 is TGTGCCAGCAGCCAACAAGCGGGTTTAGGGTACGAGCAGTACTTC.

This chain joins TRBV6-5 and TRBJ2-3, with D perhaps TRBD2 (5 bases). Trimming stripped 5 bases from V and 2 bases from J, with 8 bases between. Per germline, CDR1 MNHEY and CDR2 SVGAGI. The CDR3 length is 13 residues. DNA of the CDR3: TGTGCCAGCAGTATGACTATCACAGATACGCAGTATTTT. The encoded protein is CASSMTITDTQYF.

The chain is built from TRBV10-3 and TRBJ2-3; TRBD1 agrees at 9 bases. Germline V gene sequence: CDR1 ENHRY, CDR2 SYGVKD. V shed 8 bases, J shed 5 bases, and the junction held 11 bases outside the gene matches. CDR3 size: 15 residues. The CDR3 DNA reads TGTGCCATCTCTGACGGGGACAGGGTCAAAGATACGCAGTATTTT. Encoded protein: CAISDGDRVKDTQYF.

This chain uses TRBV7-9 with TRBJ1-2, with 7 nucleotides matching TRBD1. V was pared by 3 bases and J by 1 base, with 5 bases of the junction left unmatched. Germline assignment: CDR1 SEHNR and CDR2 FQNEAQ (reference sequence). The CDR3 covers 15 residues. The CDR3 DNA reads as TGTGCCAGCAGCTTCACAGGGGATCGTAACTATGGCTACACCTTC. It specifies CASSFTGDRNYGYTF.

V is TRBV18 and J is TRBJ2-3; D gene unclear. Germline V gene data show CDR1 as KGHSH and CDR2 as LQKENI. V shed 11 bases and J shed 2 bases, with 14 bases lying between them. This CDR3 region has 13 residues. The CDR3 region is CAGRTAYTDTQYF. In DNA form, the CDR3 reads TGTGCCGGCCGAACAGCCTACACAGATACGCAGTATTTT. Combining the CDR3 with reference TRBV18 and TRBJ2-3 gives the whole variable domain NAGVMQNPRHLVRRRGQEARLRCSPMKGHSHVYWYRQLPEEGLKFMVYLQKENIIDESGMPKERFSAEFPKEGPSILRIQQVVRGDSAAYFCAGRTAYTDTQYFGPGTRLTVL.

The chain employs TRBV12-5 and TRBJ2-7; TRBD1 matches 11 bases. V shed 9 bases and J 3 bases; nucleotides not matched to a gene: 10. The CDR3 is made up of 15 amino acids. Looked up from germline, CDR1 is LGHNT and CDR2 is FRNRAP. Here the CDR3 reads CASKGSGQGDYEQYF. CDR3 sequence (DNA): TGTGCTAGCAAAGGATCGGGACAGGGGGACTACGAGCAGTACTTC.

As regards this clone: An end of the junction differs from the germline gene, which may be a read error. Distinct nucleotide sequences in the sample also encode this CDR3. The J gene is TRBJ2-3, the V gene TRBV7-7; D is perhaps TRBD2 (6 bases). Germline V CDR1 and CDR2: SSHAT, FNYEAQ (reference sequence). The CDR3 contains 13 residues. DNA of the CDR3: TGTGCTAGCAGCCGGGACTTCACAGATACGCAGTATTTT. Its translation: CASSRDFTDTQYF.

The V gene is TRBV7-2, the J gene TRBJ2-7; D is perhaps TRBD1 (5 bases). The CDR3 runs to 13 residues. Germline CDR1 is SGHTA and CDR2 is FQGNSA. Trimming removed 5 bases at V and 3 bases at J, with 11 bases between. As DNA, the CDR3 is TGTGCCAGCAGCCGATCAGACAGCTACGAGCAGTACTTC. Its translation: CASSRSDSYEQYF.

The genes are TRBV27 and TRBJ2-5; D perhaps matches TRBD1 (6 bases). CDR3 length equals 14 residues. V was cut by 5 bases and J by 5 bases, with 15 bases left in between. The germline CDR1 and CDR2 sequences are MNHEY and SMNVEV (reference sequence). In DNA form, the CDR3 reads TGTGCCAGCAGTCCAAACACAGGGAAGGAGACCCAGTACTTC. Translated, it gives CASSPNTGKETQYF.

This chain uses TRBV5-6 with TRBJ2-3; TRBD1 aligns across 7 bases. Germline CDR1 reads SGHDT; CDR2 reads YYEEEE. V shed 1 base and J 3 bases; nucleotides not matched to a gene: 2. The CDR3 consists of 14 residues. The CDR3 loop is CASSLNRGTDTQYF. In nucleotides, the CDR3 is TGTGCCAGCAGCTTGAACAGGGGAACAGATACGCAGTATTTT.